Presented here are 21 T cell receptor beta chains from one specimen sequenced in a study of T cell changes during pregnancy in multiple sclerosis. Clones were read by immunoSEQ multiplex PCR, and TCRdb kept only the in-frame ones, dropping some. The data show about 120,000 clones, with roughly 92% seen just once and roughly 6.2% held by the top ten. Sample: peripheral blood, taken before pregnancy. Receptors originate from a female donor with multiple sclerosis, enrolled in a pregnancy study.

The chain joins TRBV27 to TRBJ2-3; unclear D gene. CDR3 size: 13 residues. Deletions cut 4 bases from V and 6 bases from J, with 11 bases between. Germline values: CDR1 MNHEY, CDR2 SMNVEV (reference sequence). The CDR3 region is CASSYYRSDTQYF. DNA for the CDR3: TGTGCCAGCAGTTACTATCGTTCGGATACGCAGTATTTT.

The V and J genes are TRBV11-2 and TRBJ1-2, with D perhaps matching TRBD1 (5 bases). The CDR3 consists of 13 residues. From germline, CDR1 is SGHAT and CDR2 FQNNGV. Trimming took 3 bases from V and 3 from J, leaving 8 bases between them. This CDR3 is CASSLGGDYGYTF. DNA for the CDR3: TGTGCCAGCAGCTTGGGGGGTGACTATGGCTACACCTTC.

This sequence joins TRBV28 and TRBJ1-1, with no clear D. The CDR3 covers 12 residues. Germline V CDR1 and CDR2: MDHEN, SYDVKM. V lost 4 bases and J lost 0, with 3 bases in between. The CDR3 loop is CASSSVNTEAFF. The DNA for the CDR3 is TGTGCCAGCAGTTCCGTGAACACTGAAGCTTTCTTT.

The chain links TRBV2 to TRBJ1-4; 7 nucleotides agree with TRBD1. Germline values: CDR1 SNHLY, CDR2 FYNNEI. Unmatched junction bases numbered 6, after V lost 6 bases and J lost 8 bases. CDR3 length: 13 amino acids. The CDR3 bases are TGTGCCAGCAGCCAGACAGGGTCCGAAAAACTGTTTTTT. It is translated as CASSQTGSEKLFF. Drawing the rest from reference TRBV2 and TRBJ1-4, the complete variable domain is EPEVTQTPSHQVTQMGQEVILRCVPISNHLYFYWYRQILGQKVEFLVSFYNNEISEKSEIFDDQFSVERPDGSNFTLKIRSTKLEDSAMYFCASSQTGSEKLFFGSGTQLSVL.

The CDR3 bases are TGTGCCAGCAGCTTGGGACTCGATCTCCCCTCTACGCAGTATTTT. It encodes CASSLGLDLPSTQYF. The chain is built from TRBV5-4 and TRBJ2-3; the D is unclear. V lost 0 bases and J lost 8, with 16 bases in between. Germline V gene data show CDR1 as SGHNT and CDR2 as YYREEE (reference sequence). CDR3 size: 15 residues.

The sample holds one count of this clone. The chain carries TRBV19 and TRBJ2-7; D gene ambiguous. The CDR3 totals 15 residues. The germline gives CDR1 LNHDA, CDR2 SQIVND (reference sequence). V lost 1 base, J lost 1 base, and 11 bases lay in between. CDR3 bases: TGTGCCAGTAGTATAGCTAGGTTTCAATCCTACGAGCAGTACTTC. Protein: CASSIARFQSYEQYF.

J is TRBJ2-1 and V is TRBV20-1; D possibly corresponds to TRBD2 (5 bases). V dropped 6 bases and J dropped 9 bases, with 12 bases sitting between them. Germline V gene data show CDR1 as DFQATT and CDR2 as SNEGSKA (reference sequence). The CDR3 is 11 amino acids. In nucleotides, the CDR3 is TGCAGTGCCACACTAGAGCCTGAGCAGTTCTTC. This codes for CSATLEPEQFF.

The gene calls are TRBV5-6 and TRBJ1-6, with 7 bases that match TRBD1. The CDR3 length is 13 residues. The trim removed 3 bases at V and 8 bases at J, leaving 2 bases unmatched. Germline assignment: CDR1 SGHDT and CDR2 YYEEEE. The CDR3 coding sequence is TGTGCCAGCAGCTCGCAGGGGGATTCACCCCTCCACTTT. It translates to CASSSQGDSPLHF.

The V and J genes are TRBV7-8 and TRBJ1-2, with D perhaps matching TRBD1 (6 bases). Germline CDR1 and CDR2: SGHVS and FQNEAQ. This CDR3 contains 15 residues. V dropped 3 bases and J dropped 5 bases, with 16 bases sitting between them. The CDR3 coding sequence is TGTGCCAGCAGCTTCGAGGGGGGAGGGGTTTATGGCTACACCTTC. As protein: CASSFEGGGVYGYTF.

The V call is TRBV15, the J call TRBJ1-1; 10 bases are a match to TRBD1. V lost 1 base to trimming and J lost 0 bases; unmatched junction nucleotides: 8. This CDR3 has 18 amino acids. The germline V gene has CDR1 LNHNV and CDR2 YYDKDF (reference sequence). The CDR3 sequence is CATSRAGTGVSMNTEAFF. Here the CDR3 DNA reads TGTGCCACCAGCAGAGCCGGGACAGGGGTCTCCATGAACACTGAAGCTTTCTTT.

CDR3 protein: CASSPGGYNEQFF. The CDR3 bases are TGTGCCAGCAGCCCCGGCGGCTACAATGAGCAGTTCTTC. The chain joins TRBV27 to TRBJ2-1, with D unclear. In germline, CDR1 is MNHEY, CDR2 SMNVEV (reference sequence). V was pared by 6 bases and J by 3 bases, with 9 bases between. The CDR3 totals 13 residues.

V and J are TRBV2 and TRBJ1-5; D gene uncertain. Germline lookup yields CDR1 SNHLY and CDR2 FYNNEI. The CDR3 has 13 residues. Trimming pared 7 bases from V and 1 base from J, leaving 8 bases between. CDR3 protein: CASTGLSNQPQHF. The CDR3 nucleotides are TGTGCCAGCACAGGTCTGAGCAATCAGCCCCAGCATTTT.

The V call is TRBV13, the J call TRBJ2-1; maybe TRBD2 (6 bases). The germline gives CDR1 PRHDT, CDR2 FYEKMQ (reference sequence). The CDR3 runs 18 residues. The germline V and J ends were trimmed by 5 bases and 0 bases, with 20 bases remaining between them. CDR3 in amino acids: CASSPRSKRASSYNEQFF. The CDR3 nucleotides read TGTGCCAGCAGCCCCCGGTCCAAGCGGGCGAGCTCCTACAATGAGCAGTTCTTC.

This rearrangement joins TRBV5-8 to TRBJ2-5; TRBD2 aligns across 7 bases. CDR3 length equals 16 residues. CDR1 SGHTS and CDR2 YDEGEE come from the germline V gene. Losses at the gene ends were 2 bases for V and 5 bases for J; bases not matched to a gene: 12. The CDR3 loop reads CASSFGVTTGGETQYF. The CDR3 DNA reads TGTGCCAGCAGCTTTGGGGTGACTACCGGGGGGGAGACCCAGTACTTC.

This clone appeared once. This chain uses TRBV10-3 with TRBJ2-2, with TRBD2 identical over 8 bases. The ends lost 8 bases at V and 5 bases at J; junction bases unmatched: 7. The CDR3 has 14 residues. The germline CDR1 and CDR2 sequences are ENHRY and SYGVKD. The CDR3 loop is CAIGGGLVTGELFF. In DNA form, the CDR3 reads TGTGCCATCGGCGGGGGACTAGTAACCGGGGAGCTGTTTTTT.

The chain uses TRBV30 and TRBJ2-1, with 10 bases fitting TRBD2. The CDR3 consists of 16 residues. V shed 0 bases and J 5 bases; nucleotides not matched to a gene: 7. CDR1 is GTSNPN, CDR2 SVGIG, per germline (reference sequence). CDR3 nucleotide sequence: TGTGCCTGGAGTGTTCGCTTAGCGGGGGGCAACAATGAGCAGTTCTTC. This gives the protein CAWSVRLAGGNNEQFF.

The chain uses TRBV7-2 and TRBJ2-7, with no clear D. V lost 5 bases and J lost 0, with 8 bases in between. The length of the CDR3 is 13 residues. Germline CDR1 is SGHTA and CDR2 is FQGNSA. CDR3 region: CASSQTGSYEQYF. The CDR3 coding sequence is TGTGCCAGCAGCCAGACGGGCTCCTACGAGCAGTACTTC. Based on the CDR3 plus reference TRBV7-2 and TRBJ2-7, the full variable domain is GAGVSQSPSNKVTEKGKDVELRCDPISGHTALYWYRQSLGQGLEFLIYFQGNSAPDKSGLPSDRFSAERTGGSVSTLTIQRTQQEDSAVYLCASSQTGSYEQYFGPGTRLTVT.

This chain joins TRBV7-8 and TRBJ1-5; 7 positions match TRBD1. This CDR3 is built from 19 residues. Germline V gene data show CDR1 as SGHVS and CDR2 as FQNEAQ. Unmatched junction bases numbered 25, after V lost 3 bases and J lost 11 bases. CDR3 residues: CASSFLLGSGDSPSRAQHF. In DNA, the CDR3 is TGTGCCAGCAGCTTCCTATTGGGCTCCGGGGACAGCCCTTCACGGGCCCAGCATTTT.

The chain carries TRBV5-1 and TRBJ1-1, with a weak D call TRBD1 (5 bases). The germline V gene has CDR1 SGHRS and CDR2 YFSETQ. Trimming left V 4 bases short and J 1 base short, with 17 bases between. The CDR3 consists of 16 residues. The CDR3 nucleotides read TGCGCCAGCAGCAGCTTGGCAGGGATGGGGAACACTGAAGCTTTCTTT. This gives the protein CASSSLAGMGNTEAFF. Supplemented by reference TRBV5-1 and TRBJ1-1, the full variable domain reads KAGVTQTPRYLIKTRGQQVTLSCSPISGHRSVSWYQQTPGQGLQFLFEYFSETQRNKGNFPGRFSGRQFSNSRSEMNVSTLELGDSALYLCASSSLAGMGNTEAFFGQGTRLTVV.

CDR3 bases: TGCGCCAGCAGTGAGACAGGGGGCTACAATCAGCCCCAGCATTTT. Its protein is CASSETGGYNQPQHF. This chain uses TRBV10-2 with TRBJ1-5; 9 nucleotides agree with TRBD1. This CDR3 contains 15 residues. The trim removed 2 bases at V and 3 bases at J, leaving 2 bases unmatched. Germline CDR1 WSHSY, CDR2 SAAADI.

The genes are TRBV11-2 and TRBJ1-2, with 9 bases identical to TRBD1. J gave up 4 bases and V 5 bases, and 8 bases lay outside the gene matches. The CDR3 consists of 15 residues. Germline CDR1 reads SGHAT; CDR2 reads FQNNGV. CDR3 amino acids: CASSPPRDRAYGYTF. The CDR3 DNA follows: TGTGCCAGCAGCCCCCCCCGGGACAGGGCCTATGGCTACACCTTC.